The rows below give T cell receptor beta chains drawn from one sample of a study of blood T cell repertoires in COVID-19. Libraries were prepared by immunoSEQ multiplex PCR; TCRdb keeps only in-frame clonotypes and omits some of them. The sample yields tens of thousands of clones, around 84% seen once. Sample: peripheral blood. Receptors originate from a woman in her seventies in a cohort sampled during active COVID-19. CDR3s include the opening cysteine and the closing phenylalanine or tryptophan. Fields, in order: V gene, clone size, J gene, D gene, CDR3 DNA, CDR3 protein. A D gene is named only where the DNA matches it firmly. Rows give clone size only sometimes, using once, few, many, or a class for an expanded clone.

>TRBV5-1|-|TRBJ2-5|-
TGCGCCAGCAGCTTCTTGGGGGCGGAGGAGACCCAGTACTTC
CASSFLGAEETQYF
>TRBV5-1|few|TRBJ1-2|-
TGCGCCAGCAGCTTGGATCAGGACAGTGGCTACACCTTC
CASSLDQDSGYTF
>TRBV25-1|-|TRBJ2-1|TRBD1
TGTGCCAGCGGCCGACAGGGGCCGCAGGGGTTCTTC
CASGRQGPQGFF
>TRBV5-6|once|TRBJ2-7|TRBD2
TGTGCCAGCAGCTATCGGACTAGCGGGACATACGAGCAGTACTTC
CASSYRTSGTYEQYF
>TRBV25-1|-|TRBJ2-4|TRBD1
TGTGCCAACAGTGATCCGGCAGGGGGCGGACAAGAAAACATTCAGTACTTC
CANSDPAGGGQENIQYF
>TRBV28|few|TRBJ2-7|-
TGTGCCAGCCGGAGCCCTGGCGACTTCGAGCAGTACTTC
CASRSPGDFEQYF
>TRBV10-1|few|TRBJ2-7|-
TGCGCCAGCAGTGAAATTGGCAGGGATAACGAGCAGTACTTC
CASSEIGRDNEQYF
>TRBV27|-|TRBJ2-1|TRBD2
TGTGCCAGCACCCTTTCTAGCGGGAGAGATCGTGAGCAGTTCTTC
CASTLSSGRDREQFF
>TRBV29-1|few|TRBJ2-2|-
TGCAGCGCCGGACTCCCTTCGTCTAACACCGGGGAGCTGTTTTTT
CSAGLPSSNTGELFF
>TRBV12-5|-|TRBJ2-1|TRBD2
TGTGCTAGTGGTTGGGGGGGGTACAATGAGCAGTTCTTC
CASGWGGYNEQFF
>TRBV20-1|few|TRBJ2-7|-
TGCAGTGCTGGTGGTGAACAGGGAAGTTTGAACGAGCAGTACTTC
CSAGGEQGSLNEQYF
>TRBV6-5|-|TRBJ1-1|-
TGTGCCAGCAGTTACTCGCGGGGATTGGGTGAAGCTTTCTTT
CASSYSRGLGEAFF
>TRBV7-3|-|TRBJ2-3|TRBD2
TGTGCCAGCAGCCTGGGAGGGAGGCCCCCTGATACGCAGTATTTT
CASSLGGRPPDTQYF
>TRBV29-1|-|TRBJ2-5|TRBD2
TGCAGCGTTGAAGATAGTACTAGCGGGAGGGGAGGGGAGACCCAGTACTTC
CSVEDSTSGRGGETQYF
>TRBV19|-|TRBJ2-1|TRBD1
TGTGCCAGTAGTAAAGGGGGCGCCTACAATGAGCAGTTCTTC
CASSKGGAYNEQFF
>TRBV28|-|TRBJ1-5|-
TGTGCCAGCAGGGGAGCCAATAATCAGCCCCAGCATTTT
CASRGANNQPQHF
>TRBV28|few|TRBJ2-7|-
TGTGCCAGCACTCGTGGCTGGGAGCAGTACTTC
CASTRGWEQYF
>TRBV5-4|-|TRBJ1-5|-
TGTGCCAGCAGCTTGGGGACACAAAACATGGGGTATCAGCCCCAGCATTTT
CASSLGTQNMGYQPQHF
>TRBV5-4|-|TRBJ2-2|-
TGTGCCAGCAGCGTCCCGGGACACCTGAACACCGGGGAGCTGTTTTTT
CASSVPGHLNTGELFF
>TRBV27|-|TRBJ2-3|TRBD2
TGTGCCAGCAGGGCTAGCGGGAGTGGTGATACGCAGTATTTT
CASRASGSGDTQYF
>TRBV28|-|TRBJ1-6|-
TGTGCCAGCAGACAGGGAAATAATTCACCCCTCCACTTT
CASRQGNNSPLHF
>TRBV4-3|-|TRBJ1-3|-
TGCGCCAGCAGCCATGAGACTCTGACCTCTGGAAACACCATATATTTT
CASSHETLTSGNTIYF
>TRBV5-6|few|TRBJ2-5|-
TGTGCCAGCAGCTTGGGGCGTAGGGGCAGGGGAGAGACCCAGTACTTC
CASSLGRRGRGETQYF
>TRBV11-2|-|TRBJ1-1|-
TGTGCCAGCAGCCCATCCCACAGGGCTAACACTGAAGCTTTCTTT
CASSPSHRANTEAFF
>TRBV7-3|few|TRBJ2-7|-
TGTGCCACCCTGTGGAGCTCGGCCTACGAGCAGTACTTC
CATLWSSAYEQYF
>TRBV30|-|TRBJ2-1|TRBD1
TGTGCCTGGAACAGGGGGCTCGGTGAGCAGTTCTTC
CAWNRGLGEQFF
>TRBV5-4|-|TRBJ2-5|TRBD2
TGTGCCAGCAGCCCTAGCGGGAGGGCCACCGGGGAGACCCAGTACTTC
CASSPSGRATGETQYF
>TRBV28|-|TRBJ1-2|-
TGTGCCAGCAGTTCCCCCAACCAGATGGGCTACACCTTC
CASSSPNQMGYTF
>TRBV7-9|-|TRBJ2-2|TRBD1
TGTGCCAGCAGCATCTATTCCGGGACAGGGACCGGGGAGCTGTTTTTT
CASSIYSGTGTGELFF
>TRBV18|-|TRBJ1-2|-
TGTGCCAGCTCACCAGGGGGGGACTATGGCTACACCTTC
CASSPGGDYGYTF
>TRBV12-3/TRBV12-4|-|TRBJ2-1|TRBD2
TGTGCCACCTCTAGCGGGGGGAATGAGCAGTTCTTC
CATSSGGNEQFF
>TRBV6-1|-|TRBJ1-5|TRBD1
TGTGCCAGCAGTGAAGCGGGGCAGGGGGGTCAGCCCCAGCATTTT
CASSEAGQGGQPQHF
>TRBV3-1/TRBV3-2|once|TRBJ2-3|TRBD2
TGTGCCAGCAGCCCCGGCGGGAGGGCCCCAGATACGCAGTATTTT
CASSPGGRAPDTQYF
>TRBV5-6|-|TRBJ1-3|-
TGTGCCAGCAGCTTAAAGGGCGGGTTCTCTGGAAACACCATATATTTT
CASSLKGGFSGNTIYF
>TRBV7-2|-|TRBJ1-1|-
TGTGCCAGCAGCCACGGACGGGAGAACACTGAAGCTTTCTTT
CASSHGRENTEAFF
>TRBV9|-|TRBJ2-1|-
TGTGCCAGCAGCGTGGGCAGGGTAATTAATGGTGAGCAGTTCTTC
CASSVGRVINGEQFF
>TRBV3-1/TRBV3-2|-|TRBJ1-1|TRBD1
TGTGCCAGCAGCCAAGCGGGAACAGGGGGTAGGGGAACTGAAGCTTTCTTT
CASSQAGTGGRGTEAFF
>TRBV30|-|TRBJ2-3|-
TGTGCCTGGGAGGGGGATACGCAGTATTTT
CAWEGDTQYF
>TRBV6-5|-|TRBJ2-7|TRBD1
TGTGCCAGCAGGGGGGACAGGGGGCATTCCTACGAGCAGTACTTC
CASRGDRGHSYEQYF
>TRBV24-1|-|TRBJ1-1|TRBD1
TGTGCCACCAGTGATTCAGGGACAGGGCCTGGCACTGAAGCTTTCTTT
CATSDSGTGPGTEAFF
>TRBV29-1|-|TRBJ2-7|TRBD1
TGCAGCGCCCTGACAGGGGACTCCTACGAGCAGTACTTC
CSALTGDSYEQYF
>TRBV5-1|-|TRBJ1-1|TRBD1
TGCGCCAGCAGCCCTGGGACAGCGAACACTGAAGCTTTCTTT
CASSPGTANTEAFF
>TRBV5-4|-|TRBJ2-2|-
TGTGCCAGCAGCTTGCAGGTCCCGAACACCGGGGAGCTGTTTTTT
CASSLQVPNTGELFF
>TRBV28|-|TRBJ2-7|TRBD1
TGTGCCAGCAGACCTCCGTCGACAGGGTCCCGCGAGCAGTACTTC
CASRPPSTGSREQYF
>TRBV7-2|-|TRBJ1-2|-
TGTGCCAGCAGCTCAGAAGGACAGTTGGGCCATGGCTACACCTTC
CASSSEGQLGHGYTF
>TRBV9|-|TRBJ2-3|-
TGTGCCAGCAGCGGCGGTACCAACATGTGGACGCAGTATTTT
CASSGGTNMWTQYF
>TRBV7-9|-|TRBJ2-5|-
TGTGCCAGCAGCTTACAGGGGAGTCAAGAGACCCAGTACTTC
CASSLQGSQETQYF
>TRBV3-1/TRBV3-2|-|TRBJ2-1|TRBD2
TGTGCCAGCAGCCTTGGACTAGCGGGAGAAGATGAGCAGTTCTTC
CASSLGLAGEDEQFF
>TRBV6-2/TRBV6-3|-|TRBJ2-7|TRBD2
TGTGCCAGCAGCCTCCGGGCTCGAGCGGGAGGGATCGAGCAGTACTTC
CASSLRARAGGIEQYF
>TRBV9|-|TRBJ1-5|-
TGTGCCAGCAGCGTACTGCTGGGCTGGGGCAATCAGCCCCAGCATTTT
CASSVLLGWGNQPQHF
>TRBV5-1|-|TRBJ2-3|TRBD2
TGCGCCAGCAGCTTGGATAGCGGGAGAATTGATACGCAGTATTTT
CASSLDSGRIDTQYF
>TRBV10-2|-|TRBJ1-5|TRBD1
TGCGCCAGCAGCGATGACAGGGCGAATCAGCCCCAGCATTTT
CASSDDRANQPQHF
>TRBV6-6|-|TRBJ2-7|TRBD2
TGTGCCAGCAGTTCCCTATCTAGCGGGAGGGCCTACGAGCAGTACTTC
CASSSLSSGRAYEQYF